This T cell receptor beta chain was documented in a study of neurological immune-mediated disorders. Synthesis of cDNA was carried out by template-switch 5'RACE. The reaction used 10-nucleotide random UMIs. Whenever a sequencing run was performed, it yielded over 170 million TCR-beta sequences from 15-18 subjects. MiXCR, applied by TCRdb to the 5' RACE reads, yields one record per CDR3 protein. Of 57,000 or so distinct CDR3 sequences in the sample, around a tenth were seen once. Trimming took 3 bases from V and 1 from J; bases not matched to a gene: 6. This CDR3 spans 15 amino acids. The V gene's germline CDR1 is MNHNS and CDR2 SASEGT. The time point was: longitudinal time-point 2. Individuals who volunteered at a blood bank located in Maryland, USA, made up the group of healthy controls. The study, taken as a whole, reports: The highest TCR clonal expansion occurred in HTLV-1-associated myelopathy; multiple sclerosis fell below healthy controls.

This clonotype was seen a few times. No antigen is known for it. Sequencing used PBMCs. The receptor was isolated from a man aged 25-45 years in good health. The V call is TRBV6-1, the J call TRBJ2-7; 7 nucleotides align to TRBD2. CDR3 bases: TGTGCCAGCAGTGAGGGGACGGGGGGATCCTACGAGCAGTACTTC. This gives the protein CASSEGTGGSYEQYF.